Listed below are T cell receptor beta chains from one sample, sequenced in a study of T cells expressing NK-cell markers. TCRdb re-called the 5' RACE reads, yielding one record per CDR3 amino acid sequence without DNA. Listed are over 350,000 distinct CDR3 sequences; about 11% falls within the top ten. Sequenced input: blood T cells: a sorted CD56 or NKG2C T cell subset, CD4+ or CD8+ T cells, or bulk PBMC T cells (not recorded which). Receptors were obtained from a woman aged 50 to 60 in good health. Each CDR3 is given with its conserved first and last residue.

TRBV5-1	TRBJ2-3	CASSSGTTPRGTQYF
TRBV6-5	TRBJ2-2	CASSYSWGSGATGELFF
TRBV4-1	TRBJ2-1	CASSQPEGGGWNEQFF
TRBV12-3/TRBV12-4	TRBJ2-5	CASSSRGETQYF
TRBV12-3/TRBV12-4	TRBJ1-3	CASNPRGGGGNTIYF
TRBV5-1	TRBJ2-7	CASSSRSLTESSYEQYF
TRBV3-1	TRBJ2-7	CASSQGAAGGIYEQYF
TRBV12-3/TRBV12-4	TRBJ2-3	CASRLTSGYTDTQYF
TRBV15	TRBJ2-1	CATTNPPYEQFF
TRBV20-1	TRBJ2-2	CSASSGYTGELFF
TRBV5-1	TRBJ2-1	CASSLGGGGLYNEQFF
TRBV12-3/TRBV12-4	TRBJ2-5	CASTMRAGGPVETQYF
TRBV6-5	TRBJ2-2	CASSYGGVGELFF
TRBV30	TRBJ2-4	CACHYGTASAKNIQYF
TRBV5-6	TRBJ2-1	CASRLTDRANEQFF
TRBV5-6	TRBJ2-7	CASSFGLVGEQYF
TRBV12-3/TRBV12-4	TRBJ1-1	CASTSTSQSGTEAFF
TRBV3-1	TRBJ2-3	CASSQAGGDRYAYF
TRBV5-1	TRBJ2-2	CASSYTTGNTGELFF
TRBV12-3/TRBV12-4	TRBJ1-2	CASSLRIGQGPGGYTF
TRBV9	TRBJ2-1	CASSLRTKSSYNEQFF
TRBV30	TRBJ2-3	CAWSSAGASTDTQYF
TRBV7-2	TRBJ1-1	CASSFKYPTEAFF
TRBV12-3/TRBV12-4	TRBJ1-2	CASSLGQPDLYGYTF
TRBV12-5	TRBJ2-7	CASGFISGIEQYF
TRBV29-1	TRBJ2-1	CSVTRGAYNEQFF
TRBV20-1	TRBJ2-4	CSASRRAGQAKNIQYF
TRBV9	TRBJ2-2	CASSSGLAGGYTGELFF
TRBV11-1	TRBJ2-1	CASSLLVGSYNEQFF
TRBV24-1	TRBJ1-2	CATSDARDRTYGYTF
TRBV7-3	TRBJ2-2	CARELVSHTVGELFF
TRBV5-5	TRBJ2-3	CASSLLDADTQYF
TRBV6-1	TRBJ2-3	CASKVDRGADTQYF
TRBV20-1	TRBJ2-7	CSARESGSPYEQYF
TRBV4-1	TRBJ1-1	CASSQTRQRLNTEAFF
TRBV7-3	TRBJ2-5	CASSLSPAQETQYF
TRBV4-1	TRBJ1-3	CASSFMASGNTIYF
TRBV5-1	TRBJ2-3	CASRLAGDRIDTQYF
TRBV7-3	TRBJ2-1	CASSLDRPSYNEQFF
TRBV29-1	TRBJ1-2	CSAFLQDSMGYTF
TRBV2	TRBJ2-7	CASSISGTIDYEQYF